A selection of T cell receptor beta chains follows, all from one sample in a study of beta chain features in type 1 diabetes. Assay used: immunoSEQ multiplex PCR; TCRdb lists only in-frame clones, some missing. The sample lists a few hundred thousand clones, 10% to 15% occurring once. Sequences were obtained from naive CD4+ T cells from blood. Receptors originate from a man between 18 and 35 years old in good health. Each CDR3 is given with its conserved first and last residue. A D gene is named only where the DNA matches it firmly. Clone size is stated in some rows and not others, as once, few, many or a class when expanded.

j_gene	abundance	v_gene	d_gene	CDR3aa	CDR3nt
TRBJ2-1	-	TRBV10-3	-	CAIRGSSYNEQFF	TGTGCCATCCGGGGAAGCTCCTACAATGAGCAGTTCTTC
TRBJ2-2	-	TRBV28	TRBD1	CASSLIGTVNTGELFF	TGTGCCAGCAGCCTAATCGGGACAGTTAACACCGGGGAGCTGTTTTTT
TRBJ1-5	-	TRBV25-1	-	CASSDWGGQDGNQPQHF	TGTGCCAGCAGTGACTGGGGGGGTCAGGATGGCAATCAGCCCCAGCATTTT
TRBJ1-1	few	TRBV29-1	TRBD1	CSSETGAGTEAFF	TGCAGCTCCGAGACAGGGGCGGGCACTGAAGCTTTCTTT
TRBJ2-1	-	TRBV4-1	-	CASSPGPGRFNEQFF	TGCGCCAGCAGCCCAGGGCCGGGCCGGTTCAATGAGCAGTTCTTC
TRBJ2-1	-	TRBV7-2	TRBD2	CASSLAGLAGRDEQFF	TGTGCCAGCAGCTTAGCAGGACTAGCGGGTCGGGATGAGCAGTTCTTC
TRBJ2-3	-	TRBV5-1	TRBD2	CASSGGTSGYTDTQYF	TGCGCCAGCAGCGGCGGGACTAGCGGCTACACAGATACGCAGTATTTT
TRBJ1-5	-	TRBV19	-	CASSPQGGRNQPQHF	TGTGCCAGTAGTCCCCAGGGCGGACGCAATCAGCCCCAGCATTTT
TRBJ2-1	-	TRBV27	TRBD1	CASSPPSGQYNEQFF	TGTGCCAGCAGTCCCCCATCGGGACAGTACAATGAGCAGTTCTTC
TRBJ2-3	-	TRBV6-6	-	CASGPPRSTDTQYF	TGTGCCAGCGGGCCCCCACGTAGCACAGATACGCAGTATTTT
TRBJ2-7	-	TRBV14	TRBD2	CASSRDYRYEQYF	TGTGCCAGCAGCCGGGACTACCGCTACGAGCAGTACTTC
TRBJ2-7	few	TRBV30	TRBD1	CAWSSDRGYEQYF	TGTGCCTGGAGTTCCGACAGGGGCTACGAGCAGTACTTC
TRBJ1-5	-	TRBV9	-	CASSLGRVTQPQHF	TGTGCCAGCAGCCTCGGGAGGGTTACCCAGCCCCAGCATTTT
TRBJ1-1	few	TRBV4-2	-	CASSQDRVRTEAFF	TGTGCCAGCAGCCAAGACAGGGTGAGAACTGAAGCTTTCTTT
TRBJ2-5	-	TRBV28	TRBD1	CASSGRDRGVETQYF	TGTGCCAGCAGTGGCCGGGACAGGGGGGTTGAGACCCAGTACTTC
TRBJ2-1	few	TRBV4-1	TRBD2	CASSQGRASGIYNEQFF	TGCGCCAGCAGCCAAGGACGCGCTAGCGGGATATACAATGAGCAGTTCTTC
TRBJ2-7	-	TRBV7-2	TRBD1	CASSLGQGARYEQYF	TGTGCCAGCAGCCTGGGACAGGGGGCACGATACGAGCAGTACTTC
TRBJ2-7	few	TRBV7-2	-	CASSFQYPYEQYF	TGTGCCAGCAGCTTCCAGTATCCCTACGAGCAGTACTTC
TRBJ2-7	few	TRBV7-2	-	CASSLENSYEQYF	TGTGCCAGCAGCTTAGAGAACAGCTACGAGCAGTACTTC
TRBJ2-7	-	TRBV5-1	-	CASSLQDGEQYF	TGCGCCAGCAGCTTGCAGGATGGCGAGCAGTACTTC
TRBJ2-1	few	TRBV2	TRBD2	CASRGGLVADEQFF	TGTGCCAGCAGAGGAGGACTAGTGGCGGATGAGCAGTTCTTC
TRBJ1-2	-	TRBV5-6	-	CASSLVLGALANYGYTF	TGTGCCAGCAGCTTGGTCCTTGGGGCACTCGCTAACTATGGCTACACCTTC
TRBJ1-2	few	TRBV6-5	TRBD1	CASQASGQNYGYTF	TGTGCCAGCCAAGCCTCGGGACAGAACTATGGCTACACCTTC
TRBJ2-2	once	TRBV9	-	CASSVAGRNTGELFF	TGTGCCAGCAGCGTAGCAGGGCGTAACACCGGGGAGCTGTTTTTT
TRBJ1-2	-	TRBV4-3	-	CASSQERVAGGYTF	TGCGCCAGCAGCCAGGAGCGGGTCGCCGGGGGCTACACCTTC
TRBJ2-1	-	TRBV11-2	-	CASSLAISGNEQFF	TGTGCCAGCAGCTTAGCTATTAGCGGAAATGAGCAGTTCTTC
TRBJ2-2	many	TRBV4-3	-	CASSQEAGNTGELFF	TGCGCCAGCAGCCAAGAAGCGGGGAACACCGGGGAGCTGTTTTTT
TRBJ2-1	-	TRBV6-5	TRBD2	CASSSPGLAGGNEQFF	TGTGCCAGCAGTTCACCGGGACTAGCGGGAGGGAATGAGCAGTTCTTC
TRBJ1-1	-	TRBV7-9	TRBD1	CASSLLQGAGTEAFF	TGTGCCAGCAGCCTATTACAGGGGGCAGGGACTGAAGCTTTCTTT
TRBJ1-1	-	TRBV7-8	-	CASSQGETNTEAFF	TGTGCCAGCAGCCAAGGGGAAACGAACACTGAAGCTTTCTTT
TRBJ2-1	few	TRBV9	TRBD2	CASSPRGSGGHNEQFF	TGTGCCAGCAGCCCCCGGGGTAGCGGGGGCCACAATGAGCAGTTCTTC
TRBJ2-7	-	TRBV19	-	CASSSRGYEQYF	TGTGCCAGTAGTTCCAGGGGCTACGAGCAGTACTTC
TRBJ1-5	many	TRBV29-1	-	CSAGMEDQPQHF	TGCAGCGCCGGCATGGAGGATCAGCCCCAGCATTTT
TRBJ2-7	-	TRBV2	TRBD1	CASTLTGALYEQYF	TGTGCCAGCACCCTGACAGGGGCTCTCTACGAGCAGTACTTC
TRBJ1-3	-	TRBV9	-	CASSVSPSAGNTIYF	TGTGCCAGCAGCGTATCCCCGTCGGCTGGAAACACCATATATTTT
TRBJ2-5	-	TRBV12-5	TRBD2	CASGIAGGGQETQYF	TGTGCTAGTGGAATAGCGGGGGGGGGCCAAGAGACCCAGTACTTC
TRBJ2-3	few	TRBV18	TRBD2	CASSPQRRGLAGADTQYF	TGTGCCAGCTCACCACAGAGAAGAGGACTAGCGGGAGCAGATACGCAGTATTTT
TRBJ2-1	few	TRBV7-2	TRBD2	CASSSLAGPYNEQFF	TGTGCCAGCAGCTCACTAGCGGGCCCTTACAATGAGCAGTTCTTC
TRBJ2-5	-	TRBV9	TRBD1	CASSVGAGGEETQYF	TGTGCCAGCAGCGTAGGGGCAGGGGGCGAAGAGACCCAGTACTTC
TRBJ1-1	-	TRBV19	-	CASKGQIEAFF	TGTGCCAGTAAGGGGCAGATTGAAGCTTTCTTT
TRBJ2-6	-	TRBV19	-	CASSIGVSSGANVLTF	TGTGCCAGTAGTATAGGAGTGAGCTCTGGGGCCAACGTCCTGACTTTC
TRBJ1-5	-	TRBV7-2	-	CASSLAGAFGQPQHF	TGTGCCAGCAGCTTAGCAGGGGCCTTCGGGCAGCCCCAGCATTTT
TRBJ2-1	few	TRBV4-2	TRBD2	CASSLELAGDNEQFF	TGTGCCAGCAGCTTGGAACTAGCGGGGGACAATGAGCAGTTCTTC
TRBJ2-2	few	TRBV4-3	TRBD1	CASSQVSGTGLTGELFF	TGCGCCAGCAGCCAAGTTTCCGGGACAGGATTAACCGGGGAGCTGTTTTTT